The following is a T cell receptor beta chain sequence with its context. What it binds is not known. This CDR3 region has 16 residues. In germline, CDR1 is SGHTA, CDR2 FQGNSA. Trimming shortened V by 1 base and J by 2 bases, and 14 bases separated the two germline ends. TCRdb's table, derived via immunoSEQ multiplex PCR, lists solely in-frame clones and lacks some. The sample includes some 65,000 clones, approximately 90% seen only once; the top ten take roughly 2.5%. This record belongs to a study of OX40 agonist ivuxolimab in advanced cancers. Study background: Patient treatment consisted of intravenous ivuxolimab administration every 2 weeks at 0.01 to 10 mg/kg.

Study-wide findings and caveats: Partly responding patients at 0.1-3.0 mg/kg showed some of the smallest clonal expansion. The average count of expanded clones was higher among CD8+ T cells than among CD4+. Circulating CD4+ and CD8+ T cells showed clonal expansion by week 6 at 0.1 to 3.0 mg/kg.

Sequenced material: CD4+ or CD8+ T cells sorted from blood, taken in a trial of the OX40 agonist ivuxolimab. The chain employs TRBV7-2 and TRBJ1-1; unclear D gene. The clonotype was recovered from an adult with an advanced solid tumor such as melanoma, head and neck, liver or kidney cancer. Here the CDR3 reads CASSLGSTFLNTEAFF. The CDR3 coding sequence is TGTGCCAGCAGCTTAGGCTCTACTTTTTTAAACACTGAAGCTTTCTTT.